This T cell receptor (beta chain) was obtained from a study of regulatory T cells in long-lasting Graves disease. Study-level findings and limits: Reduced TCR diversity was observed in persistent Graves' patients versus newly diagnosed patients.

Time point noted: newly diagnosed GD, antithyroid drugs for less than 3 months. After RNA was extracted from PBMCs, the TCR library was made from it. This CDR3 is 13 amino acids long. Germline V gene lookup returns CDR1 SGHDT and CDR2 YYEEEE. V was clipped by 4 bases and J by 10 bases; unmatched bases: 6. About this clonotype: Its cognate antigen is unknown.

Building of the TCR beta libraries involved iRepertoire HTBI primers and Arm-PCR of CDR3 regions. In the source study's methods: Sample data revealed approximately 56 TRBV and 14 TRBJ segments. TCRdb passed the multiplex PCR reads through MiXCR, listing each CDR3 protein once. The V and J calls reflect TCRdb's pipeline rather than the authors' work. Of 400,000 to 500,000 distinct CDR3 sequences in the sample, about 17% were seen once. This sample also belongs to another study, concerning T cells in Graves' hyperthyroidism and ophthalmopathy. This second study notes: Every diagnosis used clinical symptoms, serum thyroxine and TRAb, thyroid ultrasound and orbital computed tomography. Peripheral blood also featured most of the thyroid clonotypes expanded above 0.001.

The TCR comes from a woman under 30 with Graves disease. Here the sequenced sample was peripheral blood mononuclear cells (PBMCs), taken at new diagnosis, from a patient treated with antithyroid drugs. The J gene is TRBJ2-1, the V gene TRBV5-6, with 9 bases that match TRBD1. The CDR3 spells CASSRDRVFEQFF. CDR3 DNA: TGTGCCAGCAGCCGGGACAGGGTTTTCGAGCAGTTCTTC.